A selection of T cell receptor beta chains follows, all from one sample in a study of cytomegalovirus exposure and HLA in healthy donors. Using immunoSEQ multiplex PCR, the repertoire was profiled, and TCRdb retains in-frame clones only, with some absent. The sample holds under 120,000 clones. Material for sequencing was PBMCs. The receptors here all came from a man aged 45 to 65 in good health and CMV-seronegative. Each CDR3 is given with its conserved first and last residue. Fields, in order: J gene, CDR3 length, V gene, D gene, CDR3 protein, CDR3 DNA. A D gene is named only where the DNA matches it firmly.

>TRBJ2-5|17|TRBV19|TRBD2
CASSIRGGQTYQETQYF
TGTGCCAGTAGTATACGGGGGGGCCAGACCTACCAAGAGACCCAGTACTTC
>TRBJ2-7|15|TRBV7-2|TRBD2
CASSLGLAGHYEQYF
TGTGCCAGCAGCCTCGGACTAGCGGGGCACTACGAGCAGTACTTC
>TRBJ1-1|14|TRBV2|-
CASEGRQANTEAFF
TGTGCCAGCGAAGGTAGACAGGCGAACACTGAAGCTTTCTTT
>TRBJ1-5|13|TRBV6-5|TRBD1
CASRRGLGQPQHF
TGTGCCAGCAGAAGGGGGCTCGGTCAGCCCCAGCATTTT
>TRBJ1-2|11|TRBV20-1|-
CSASTDYGYTF
TGCAGTGCTAGTACAGACTATGGCTACACCTTC
>TRBJ1-4|12|TRBV27|-
CASSRTNEKLFF
TGTGCCAGCAGCCGTACTAATGAAAAACTGTTTTTT
>TRBJ2-1|11|TRBV25-1|-
CASSENREQFF
TGTGCCAGCAGTGAGAATCGGGAGCAGTTCTTC
>TRBJ1-6|14|TRBV19|-
CASSQQGAGSPLHF
TGTGCCAGTAGTCAACAGGGAGCAGGTTCACCCCTCCACTTT
>TRBJ2-1|15|TRBV7-3|TRBD2
CASSPTSGTRNEQFF
TGTGCCAGCAGCCCCACTAGCGGGACACGTAATGAGCAGTTCTTC
>TRBJ1-5|16|TRBV6-1|-
CASSEGGGSSNQPQHF
TGTGCCAGCAGTGAGGGGGGGGGTTCAAGCAATCAGCCCCAGCATTTT
>TRBJ1-5|14|TRBV6-5|TRBD1
CARKDRGVSQPQHF
TGTGCCAGAAAGGACAGGGGAGTCAGTCAGCCCCAGCATTTT